The source of this T cell receptor (beta chain) is a study of shared clonotypes between healthy human individuals. The protocol was immunoSEQ multiplex PCR, while the TCRdb copy is restricted to in-frame clones and leaves out a portion. The sample has roughly 520,000 clones, around 95% seen once. Looked up from germline, CDR1 is SGHTA and CDR2 is FQGNSA. Trimming removed 4 bases from V and 1 base from J; junction bases left unmatched: 3. The CDR3 runs to 15 residues. Study-level results: Sharing across four donors was highest in naive CD4 (around 5%) and lowest in memory CD8 (0.4%). Compared with clonotypes that all four donors shared, non-shared clonotypes had lower generation probabilities.

Note on this clone: Its matching antigen is unknown.

All participating donors were Caucasian adults from Nashville, Tennessee. Investigators divided CD4+ cells into CD45RA+ naive and CD45RA-negative memory subsets. Source material: naive CD4+ T cells sorted from blood. Subset indicated: CD45RA+ positively selected. J is TRBJ2-2 and V is TRBV7-2; the match to TRBD1 covers 7 bases. The sequence was obtained from a woman under 40 in good health. Written as DNA, the CDR3 is TGTGCCAGCAGCTACAGGGGCCAGAACACCGGGGAGCTGTTTTTT. Translating it yields CASSYRGQNTGELFF. The full variable domain, its missing parts supplied by reference TRBV7-2 and TRBJ2-2, is GAGVSQSPSNKVTEKGKDVELRCDPISGHTALYWYRQSLGQGLEFLIYFQGNSAPDKSGLPSDRFSAERTGGSVSTLTIQRTQQEDSAVYLCASSYRGQNTGELFFGEGSRLTVL.